This TCR beta chain was sequenced during a study of T-cell reconstitution after alpha-beta-depleted transplantation in children. Points from the study as a whole: Alpha-beta T cells about two months after transplant reportedly derived from several hundred expanded graft clones.

A library of TCRbeta sequences, prepared with unique molecular identifiers, was generated. TCRdb ran MiXCR on the PCR reads and lists one entry per CDR3 protein. The data contain 580,000 or so distinct CDR3 sequences, 20% to 25% of them seen just once; the ten biggest clones take up 13% to 15%. At least ten counts were recorded for this clonotype. What it recognizes is unknown. Germline V gives CDR1 DFQATT, CDR2 SNEGSKA (reference sequence). Losses at the gene ends were 1 base for V and 2 bases for J; bases not matched to a gene: 3. CDR3 size: 15 residues. The starting material was PBMCs, mostly from graft donor cells, obtained 360 days after TCRalphabeta/CD19-depleted stem cell transplant. This sequence originates from a boy under three years old who had a stem cell transplant for acute myeloid leukemia, so the T cells may come from the graft donor. The chain uses TRBV20-1 and TRBJ2-1; 9 bases fit TRBD2. The DNA for the CDR3 is TGCAGTGCTAGAGGAGCGGGGGGACCCTACAATGAGCAGTTCTTC. Protein product: CSARGAGGPYNEQFF.